This T cell receptor beta chain was retrieved from a study of patients and donors after allogeneic stem cell transplantation. MiXCR was run by TCRdb on the RT-PCR reads, yielding one entry per CDR3 protein. Altogether 200,000 to 250,000 distinct CDR3 sequences are present, 13% to 15% being singletons, with the ten largest covering around a tenth. Germline CDR1 and CDR2: SGHTA and FQGNSA. The CDR3 extends over 15 amino acids. V lost 2 bases, J lost 7 bases, and 15 bases lay in between. Sequences were obtained from blood, either unsorted or a sorted T cell fraction (not recorded which). This sequence was found in a human donor who was either an allogeneic HSCT recipient or a stem cell or donor lymphocyte infusion donor (not recorded which). It is not recorded whose cells these are; they may come from a transplant donor. The chain couples TRBV7-2 to TRBJ2-1, with D perhaps TRBD2 (5 bases). DNA for the CDR3: TGTGCCAGCAGCTTATGGCTAGTTGAGGGAAATGAGCAGTTCTTC. Translating gives CASSLWLVEGNEQFF.